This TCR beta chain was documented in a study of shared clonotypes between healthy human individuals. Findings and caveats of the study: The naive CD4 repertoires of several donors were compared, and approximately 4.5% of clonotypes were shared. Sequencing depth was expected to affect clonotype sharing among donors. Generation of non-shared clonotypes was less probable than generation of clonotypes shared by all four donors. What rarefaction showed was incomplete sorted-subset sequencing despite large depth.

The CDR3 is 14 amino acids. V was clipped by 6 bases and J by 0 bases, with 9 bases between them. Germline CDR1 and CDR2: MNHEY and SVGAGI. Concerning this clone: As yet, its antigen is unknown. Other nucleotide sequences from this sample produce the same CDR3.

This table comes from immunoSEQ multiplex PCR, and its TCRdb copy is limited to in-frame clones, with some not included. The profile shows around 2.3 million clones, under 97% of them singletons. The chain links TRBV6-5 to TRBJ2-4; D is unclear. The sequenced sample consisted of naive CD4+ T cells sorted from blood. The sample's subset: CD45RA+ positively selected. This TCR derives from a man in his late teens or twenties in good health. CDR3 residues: CASSTGLAKNIQYF. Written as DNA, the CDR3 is TGTGCCAGCAGCACCGGCCTAGCCAAAAACATTCAGTACTTC.